This TCR beta chain was retrieved from a study of CD8 T cells in Susac syndrome (dated by TCRdb to the late 2010s). About the study as a whole: The study used repertoire sequencing to test whether antigen drove CD8+ T cell activation and differentiation in Susac syndrome. CD8+ T cell repertoire clonality was compared between about a dozen healthy donors, approximately 14 Susac syndrome patients and roughly 15 multiple sclerosis patients.

From the cysteine through the phenylalanine, the CDR3 covers 13 amino acids. Only the CDR3 part of the read is kept: 39 bases, read in frame from the first base. CDR1 SQVTM and CDR2 ANQGSEA are derived from the germline V gene. V trim: 4 bases; J trim: 4 bases; unmatched bases: 4. This clonotype has only one observation. What antigen it recognizes has not been identified. No much larger clone is present one base from it, and per-base qualities are unavailable. A lone read is weak support. RNA was extracted using the RNeasy kit, and roughly 0.45 to 1 microgram was reverse transcribed with random hexamers. The immunoSEQ multiplex PCR assay, which covers 54 Vbeta and 13 Jbeta segments, was used to amplify TCR beta CDR3 regions. PCR amplification bias was corrected using a synthetic template baseline for primer optimization and computational correction. For the original study's pipeline: Only productive sequences were kept, with reads annotated to V, D and J genes according to IMGT and analyzed in immunoSEQ Analyzer. Clonality was calculated as one minus the Shannon entropy normalized by log2 of the number of productive unique sequences. Public and private clones were assessed among the 100 most prevalent clones of each patient and control. A clone was defined as Susac-specific if it was absent from the healthy and MS cohorts, from over 1,000 published viral clones and from other ImmuneACCESS disease sequences. TCRdb reprocessing: public reads trimmed at Q25 with fastp, clones called with MiXCR, in-frame beta chains kept. Each CDR3 protein gets just one entry, which takes the most common genes and DNA from the rows behind it. These V and J calls rely on TCRdb rather than the paper's analysis. The sample table records 130,000 or so distinct CDR3 sequences; around 91% of these occur just once. 0.2% to 0.25% of the sample goes to the ten largest clones.

Peripheral blood CD8+ and CD4+ T cells from healthy donors, Susac syndrome patients and multiple sclerosis patients were profiled by high-throughput TCR beta sequencing. The multiple sclerosis controls were treatment-naive patients who had stable or active relapsing-remitting disease and met the revised McDonald criteria. Bulk CD8+ and CD4+ T cells were purified magnetically by negative isolation, whereas CD8+ TEMRA cells were enriched by FACS. Blood was drawn into EDTA tubes, processed within 24 hours, and PBMCs were isolated by density gradient centrifugation. PBMCs destined for TCR sequencing were cryopreserved in liquid nitrogen and later thawed in a 37 °C water bath. The sorted or isolated CD4+, CD8+ and CD8+ TEMRA cells had a purity of 90% or higher. Study-wide findings and limitations: The number of individuals in the TCR sequencing and HLA analysis was acknowledged as relatively small.

Rearrangement joined TRBV29-1 to TRBJ2-1; the junction holds 7 bases that match TRBD1. Sequenced material: CD8+ T cells from PBMCs. The sequence was obtained from a human donor with multiple sclerosis. The nucleotides are TGCAGCGTTGGACAGGGAAGATACAATGAGCAGTTCTTC. This translates into CSVGQGRYNEQFF.